The 5 T cell receptor beta chains given below trace back to one sample, sequenced in a study of human T cells and chemical hapten exposure. The time point: patch test 1, 2 weeks after DPC sensitization. As to treatment: therapeutic diphenylcyclopropenone sensitization with weekly scalp DPC. TCRdb analysed the RACE reads with MiXCR anew, one entry per CDR3 protein. The repertoire holds 370,000 or so distinct CDR3 sequences, with roughly 5% as singletons. Here the sequenced sample was whole blood, taken in connection with sensitization to the hapten diphenylcyclopropenone (DPC). These receptors were collected from a woman aged 50 to 60 with alopecia areata. Some clones in this sample may be carry-over from other donors' samples.

This clonotype was seen ten or more times. The V and J genes are TRBV4-3 and TRBJ1-1; D remains ambiguous. The germline CDR1 and CDR2 sequences are LGHNA and YSLEER. The length of the CDR3 is 14 residues. Trimming pared 4 bases from V and 1 base from J, leaving 10 bases between. The CDR3 sequence is CASSPGQQNTEAFF. CDR3 nucleotide sequence: TGCGCCAGCAGCCCCGGGCAGCAGAACACTGAAGCTTTCTTT.

This clonotype has a count of ten or more. V usage is TRBV7-2 and J usage is TRBJ2-3; 10 bases are shared with TRBD2. This CDR3 spans 15 amino acids. Germline CDR1 and CDR2: SGHTA and FQGNSA. V shed 6 bases, J shed 2 bases, and the junction held 5 bases outside the gene matches. The CDR3 DNA is TGTGCCAGCAGACCCGGGACTAGCGCCACAGATACGCAGTATTTT. This sequence encodes CASRPGTSATDTQYF.

The chain employs TRBV6-2 or TRBV6-3 and TRBJ1-1; possible D gene TRBD1, 5 bases. Trimming took 1 base from V and 7 from J, leaving 10 bases between them. The CDR3 runs 13 residues. Germline CDR1 is MNHEY and CDR2 is SVGEGT. In nucleotides, the CDR3 is TGTGCCAGCAGTTACTTCGGGGGAAGTGAAGCTTTCTTT. It yields the protein CASSYFGGSEAFF.

This clonotype was observed a handful of times. V and J are TRBV4-2 and TRBJ2-5, with a weak D call TRBD2 (6 bases). Germline V gene lookup returns CDR1 LGHNA and CDR2 YNFKEQ. Trimming removed 1 base from V and 1 base from J, with 7 bases in between. The CDR3 is 14 amino acids. In DNA form, the CDR3 reads TGTGCCAGCAGCCAAGGCGGGATCCAAGAGACCCAGTACTTC. Translating gives CASSQGGIQETQYF.

This sequence joins TRBV12-3 or TRBV12-4 and TRBJ2-1; D may correspond to TRBD1 or TRBD2 (5 bases each). The V end lost 7 bases, the J end lost 2 bases, and 12 bases lay between the germline ends. CDR3 length: 14 residues. The CDR3 region has the DNA TGTGCCAGCACCCGAGGGGTCCCCTACAATGAGCAGTTCTTC. Amino acid sequence: CASTRGVPYNEQFF.